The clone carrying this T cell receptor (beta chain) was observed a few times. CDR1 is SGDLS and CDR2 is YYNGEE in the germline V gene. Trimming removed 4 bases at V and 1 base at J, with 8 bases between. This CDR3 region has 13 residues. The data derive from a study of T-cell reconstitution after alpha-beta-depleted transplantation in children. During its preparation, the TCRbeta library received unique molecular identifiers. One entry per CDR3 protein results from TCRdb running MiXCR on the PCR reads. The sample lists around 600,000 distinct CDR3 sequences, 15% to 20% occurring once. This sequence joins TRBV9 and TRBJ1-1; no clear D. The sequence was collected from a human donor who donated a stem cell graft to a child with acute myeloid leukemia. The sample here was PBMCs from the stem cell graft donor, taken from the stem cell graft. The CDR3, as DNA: TGTGCCAGCAGCCAGAACACGAACACTGAAGCTTTCTTT. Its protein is CASSQNTNTEAFF.